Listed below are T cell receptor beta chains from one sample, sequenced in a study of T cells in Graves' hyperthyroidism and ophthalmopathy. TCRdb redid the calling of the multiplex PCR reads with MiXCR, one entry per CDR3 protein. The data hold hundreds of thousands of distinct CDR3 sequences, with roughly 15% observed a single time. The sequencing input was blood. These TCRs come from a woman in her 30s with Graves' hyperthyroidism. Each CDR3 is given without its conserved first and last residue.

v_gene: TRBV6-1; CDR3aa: ASTLTGRMGYT
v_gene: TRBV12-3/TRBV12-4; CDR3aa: ASSLGRRAYGANVLT
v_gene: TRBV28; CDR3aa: ASSPSWGRSYQPQH
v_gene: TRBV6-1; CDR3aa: ASRTGPSSYEQY
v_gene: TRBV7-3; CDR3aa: ASSSMGGLMDEQF
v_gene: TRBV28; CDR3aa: ASSFYRLAGPVSTDTQY
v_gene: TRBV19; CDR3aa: ASSTLAGNTDTQY
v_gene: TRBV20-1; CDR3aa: SARDPYEQY
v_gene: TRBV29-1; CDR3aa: SDRTGRGETQY
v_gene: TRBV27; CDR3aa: ASSSGTPVREQY
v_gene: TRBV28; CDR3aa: ASSFRAGGLAKNIQY
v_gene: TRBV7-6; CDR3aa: ASSLAVVSQSWDTQY
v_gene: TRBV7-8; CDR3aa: ASSLETHTPETQY
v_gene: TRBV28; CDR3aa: ASSLYRTGPYEQY
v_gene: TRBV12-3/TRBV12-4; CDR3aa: ASSFSSDGNTEAF
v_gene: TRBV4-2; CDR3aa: ASSQDPPGRSLYGYT
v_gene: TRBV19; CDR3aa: ASSTLNYGYT
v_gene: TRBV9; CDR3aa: ASSSEGAGLLTDTQY
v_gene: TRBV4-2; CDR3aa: ASSQGATGSYEQY
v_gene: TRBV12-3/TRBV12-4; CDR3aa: ASSSGTAEAF
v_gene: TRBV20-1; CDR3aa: SARGTGTDTQY
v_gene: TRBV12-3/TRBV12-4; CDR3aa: ASSLGRKVYNEQF
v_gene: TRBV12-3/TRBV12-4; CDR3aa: ASRAGQALNYEQY
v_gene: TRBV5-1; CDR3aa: ASSLALAGIPDTQY
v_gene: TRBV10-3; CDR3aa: AISPSGTQETQY
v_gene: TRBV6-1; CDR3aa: ASSSKTGQGVNSNQPQH
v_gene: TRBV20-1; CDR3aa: SARGIDNSPLH
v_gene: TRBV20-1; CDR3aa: SARFSTGDY
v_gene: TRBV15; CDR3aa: ATSRDRGETQY
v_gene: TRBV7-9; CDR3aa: ASSPLLHNEQF
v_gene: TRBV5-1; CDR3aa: ASTKQGGSNTGELF
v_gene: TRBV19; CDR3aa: ASSLPTGTQLYGYT
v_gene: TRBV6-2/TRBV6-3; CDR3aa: ASRISGTRGKGEKLF
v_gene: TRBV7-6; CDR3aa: ASSLAESGAYEQY
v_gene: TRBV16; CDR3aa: ASSRPFRAPNQPQH
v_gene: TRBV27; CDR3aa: ASSLSRGGSSGNTVY
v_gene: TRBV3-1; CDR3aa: ASSQDSQDGYT
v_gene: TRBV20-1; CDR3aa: SAPLTGYNEQF
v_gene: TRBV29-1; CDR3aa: SVPTYGKGTYEQF
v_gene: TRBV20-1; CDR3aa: LSGDLAKNIQY
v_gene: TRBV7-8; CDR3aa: ASSYDRLTGNTIY
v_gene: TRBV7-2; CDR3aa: ASSSLGGGNTGELF
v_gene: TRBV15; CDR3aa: ATSRDPVASGTNNEQF
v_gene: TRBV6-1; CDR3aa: ASRPQLWGNQPQH
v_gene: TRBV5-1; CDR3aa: ASSLAGTGSHEQY
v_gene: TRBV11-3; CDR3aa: ASSFPFEPGTAEGPDTQY
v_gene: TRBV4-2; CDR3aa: ASSQVGGGSYNEQF
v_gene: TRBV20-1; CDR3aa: SARGQGYYEQY
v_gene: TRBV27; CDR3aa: ASAPTCLLMGEGNEQF
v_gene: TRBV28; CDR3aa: ASSPTGYTEAF
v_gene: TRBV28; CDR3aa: ASSSTGFMNTEAF
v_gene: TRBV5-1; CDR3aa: ASSEDGYQPQH
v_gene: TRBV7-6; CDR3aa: ASTPGDTDTQY
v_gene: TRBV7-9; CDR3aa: ASSFSRGLAGGIAANEQF
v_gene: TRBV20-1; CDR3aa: SAKVAMGYNEQF
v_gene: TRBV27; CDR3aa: ASSGPGLAGVRGETQY
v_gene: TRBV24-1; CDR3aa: ATSEPTGLAGMGNEQF
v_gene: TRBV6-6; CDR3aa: ASSYSRGITEAF